This T cell receptor (beta chain) appears in the sequencing data of a study of technical replicates of blood from several donors. TCRdb's copy holds only in-frame clones and misses some; the assay was immunoSEQ multiplex PCR. The table records fewer than 80,000 clones, 85% to 90% of them present only once. This CDR3 region has 14 residues. Germline V lookup: CDR1 SGHDT, CDR2 YYEEEE. Trimming took 4 bases from V and 2 from J; bases not matched to a gene: 4. Sequences were obtained from PBMCs. The clonotype comes from a human donor in good health. Some clones in this sample may be carry-over from other donors' samples. The rearrangement links TRBV5-6 to TRBJ2-7, with 9 bases lining up with TRBD1. CDR3: CASSRDRDAYEQYF. Here the CDR3 DNA reads TGTGCCAGCAGCCGGGACAGGGACGCCTACGAGCAGTACTTC.